The entry below gives a single T cell receptor beta chain sequence along with its context. No cognate antigen has been identified for it. The record has no base qualities; no much larger clone is one base away. The sample originates from a study of T cell repertoires in cytomegalovirus infection (dated by TCRdb to between 2018 and 2021). Turning to the overall study: Peptide stimulations targeted recently identified HLA-C-restricted CMV epitopes, whose presentation resists viral immunomodulation, together with well-studied HLA-B-restricted epitopes. The HLA type of each donor mattered for the analysis, because public TCR beta signatures pointed to carriage of CMV infection along with the matching HLA type.

The sample's treatment or condition label, in plain terms: in vitro stimulation with specific CMV peptide epitopes to enrich CMV-specific T cells. The instrument given in TCRdb is Illumina HiSeq 1500. TCRdb passed the public sequencing reads through fastp at Q25 and MiXCR, retaining productive beta sequences. Rows with one shared CDR3 protein collapse into an entry with the most common genes and DNA. In all, the sample holds about 570,000 distinct CDR3 sequences, and roughly 43% of those were seen once. The top ten constitute 48% of the sample. Overall study outcomes, separate from this receptor: The ex vivo response was dominated by HLA-C-restricted CMV-specific TCR beta clonotypes, which also provided the single most frequent clonotype in two of eight donors. Carriers of CMV infection plus the relevant HLA type were discriminated by the cumulative frequency of public TCR beta family members in the study cohort and in an independent roughly 370-donor cohort.

The input for sequencing was cultured PBMCs, taken from culture after CMV antigen stimulation. This sequence was found in a human donor in good health (CMV status not recorded). Some clones in this sample may be carry-over from other donors' samples.

Read as DNA, the sequence is TGCAGTGCTCGGAAGACAGGTAATACTGAAGCTTTCTTT. Its product reads: CSARKTGNTEAFF. The chain is made from TRBV20-1 and TRBJ1-1; TRBD1 is a possible D gene, resting on 6 matching bases. The germline V gene (reference sequence) supplies CDR1 DFQATT and CDR2 SNEGSKA. Cut back by 5 bases and 5 bases, the V and J ends lie 15 bases apart. The CDR3 goes from the cysteine to the phenylalanine over 13 residues. Only the CDR3 DNA is retained, 39 bases long and in frame from the first base.